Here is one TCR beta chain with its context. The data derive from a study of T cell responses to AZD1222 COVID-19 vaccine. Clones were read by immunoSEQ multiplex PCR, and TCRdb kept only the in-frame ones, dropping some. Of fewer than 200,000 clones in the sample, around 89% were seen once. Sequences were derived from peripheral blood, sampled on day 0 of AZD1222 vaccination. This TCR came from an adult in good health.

The chain's CDR3 is CASSPPGQSFSPNTEAFF. DNA of the CDR3: TGTGCCAGCAGCCCCCCGGGACAGAGTTTTTCACCGAACACTGAAGCTTTCTTT. This chain uses TRBV9 with TRBJ1-1; 7 nucleotides agree with TRBD1. CDR3 length equals 18 residues. The trim removed 4 bases at V and 1 base at J, leaving 16 bases unmatched. Germline V gene data show CDR1 as SGDLS and CDR2 as YYNGEE.